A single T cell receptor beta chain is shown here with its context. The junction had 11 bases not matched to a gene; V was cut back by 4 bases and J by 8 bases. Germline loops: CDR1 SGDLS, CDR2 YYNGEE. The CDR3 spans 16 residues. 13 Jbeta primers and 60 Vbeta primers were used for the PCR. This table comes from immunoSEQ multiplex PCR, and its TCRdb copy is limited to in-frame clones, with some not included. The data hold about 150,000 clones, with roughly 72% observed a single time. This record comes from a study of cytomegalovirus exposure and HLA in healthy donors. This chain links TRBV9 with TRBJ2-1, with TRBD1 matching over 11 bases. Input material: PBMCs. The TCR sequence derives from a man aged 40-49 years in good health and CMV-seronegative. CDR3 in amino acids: CASSPEGQGVDDEQFF. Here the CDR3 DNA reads TGTGCCAGCAGCCCCGAGGGACAGGGGGTCGACGATGAGCAGTTCTTC.